This entry lists 21 T cell receptor beta chains sequenced from one sample in a study of breast tumors, draining lymph nodes, adjacent tissues (dated by TCRdb to 2016 to 2017). Lymph node samples were obtained from the axillary draining lymph nodes of breast cancer patients. The library relied on multiplex PCR. The reads were generated on an Illumina HiSeq 2000. TCRdb reran the public reads through fastp at Q25 and MiXCR, keeping productive beta chains. Rows are combined by CDR3 protein, so each entry shows the most common genes and DNA. This sample holds approximately 230,000 distinct CDR3 sequences; under 35% were observed only once. The top ten clones comprise approximately 3.3% of the sample. The sequencing input was axillary lymph node tissue. These receptors originate from a female donor with breast cancer. Some clones in this sample may be carry-over from other donors' samples.

Worth noting for this clonotype: Given a much more abundant clone one base away, this may be a read error. The rearrangement uses TRBV12-5 and TRBJ2-5; D gene ambiguous. Germline-derived CDR1 and CDR2 are LGHNT and FRNRAP. V lost 2 bases to trimming and J lost 14 bases, with 12 bases between them. The CDR3 sequence is 11 residues long. For the CDR3, the DNA is TGTGCTAGTGGTTTGTCTGTGCAGGACTACTTC. Its protein is CASGLSVQDYF.

This clonotype was counted at least ten times. The chain recombines TRBV2 with TRBJ2-2, with TRBD1 matching over 7 bases. CDR3 length: 14 residues. Per germline, CDR1 SNHLY and CDR2 FYNNEI. Losses at the gene ends were 6 bases for V and 4 bases for J; bases not matched to a gene: 5. The CDR3 region has the DNA TGTGCCAGCAGACCGACAGGGACCACCGGGGAGCTGTTTTTT. Translated, it gives CASRPTGTTGELFF.

This clonotype occurred many times. The chain has TRBV15 and TRBJ2-1, with TRBD1 as a possible D gene (5 bases). There are 15 residues in the CDR3. V shed 0 bases and J shed 5 bases, with 11 bases lying between them. Germline V gives CDR1 LNHNV, CDR2 YYDKDF (reference sequence). CDR3 nucleotide sequence: TGTGCCACCAGCAGAGATAATGCAGGGAACAATGAGCAGTTCTTC. Its protein product is CATSRDNAGNNEQFF.

The CDR3 reads CASGSGSYGGYTF. The CDR3 region has the DNA TGTGCCAGCGGAAGCGGGAGTTACGGTGGCTACACCTTC. The chain recombines TRBV28 with TRBJ1-2, with D unclear. Between the trimmed V and J ends, which lost 8 bases and 7 bases, there was a span of 17 bases. Germline CDR1 is MDHEN and CDR2 is SYDVKM. CDR3 length equals 13 residues.

As regards this clonotype: This may come from a read error, since a much larger clone is one base off. The gene calls are TRBV20-1 and TRBJ2-7; maybe TRBD1 (6 bases). Germline V gene data show CDR1 as DFQATT and CDR2 as SNEGSKA (reference sequence). The CDR3 runs 14 residues. CDR3 region: CSASTGGSSSEQYF. The CDR3 DNA reads TGCAGTGCTAGTACTGGGGGCAGCTCCTCCGAGCAGTACTTC.

Comment on this clonotype: One end of the junction varies from germline; a read error may be responsible. The chain links TRBV3-1 to TRBJ2-3; D uncertain. The CDR3 has 14 amino acids. Germline lookup yields CDR1 LGHDT and CDR2 YNNKEL (reference sequence). The CDR3 spells CASSQESFTDTHYF. CDR3 DNA sequence: TGTGCCAGCAGCCAAGAGTCGTTCACAGATACGCATTATTTT.

This clonotype was found many times. The CDR3 carries no conserved terminal phenylalanine or tryptophan, so it likely arises from a read error. V and J are TRBV7-2 and TRBJ2-7; D gene ambiguous. Per germline, CDR1 SGHTA and CDR2 FQGNSA. The CDR3 contains 14 residues. The V and J ends lost 1 base and 0 bases respectively, with 7 bases between them. CDR3 sequence reads: CASSLVTVSYEQYL. The DNA for the CDR3 is TGTGCCAGCAGCTTAGTTACGGTCTCCTACGAGCAGTACCTC.

This clonotype was found many times. The V gene is TRBV9, the J gene TRBJ2-7; no clear D gene. The germline CDR1 and CDR2 sequences are SGDLS and YYNGEE. The CDR3 extends over 14 amino acids. V was shortened by 0 bases and J by 0 bases, with 7 bases between the two germline ends. CDR3 nucleotides: TGTGCCAGCAGCGTAGAGGTCAGCTCCTACGAGCAGTACTTC. Its translation: CASSVEVSSYEQYF.

The V call is TRBV10-3, the J call TRBJ2-5, with D unresolved. Germline values: CDR1 ENHRY, CDR2 SYGVKD. With 6 bases removed from V and 1 base from J, the gap between germline ends came to 12 bases. This CDR3 has 14 residues. In DNA, the CDR3 is TGTGCCATCAGAGCCGCAGCCAGCCAAGAGACCCAGTACTTC. Its protein product is CAIRAAASQETQYF.

This clonotype was recorded at least ten times. The chain is built from TRBV9 and TRBJ1-3; a possible D gene is TRBD1 (6 bases). In germline, CDR1 is SGDLS, CDR2 YYNGEE. The CDR3 spans 15 residues. V was trimmed by 3 bases and J by 0 bases, leaving 10 bases between them. The CDR3 coding sequence is TGTGCCAGCAGCGCTGGACAGTTCTCTGGAAACACCATATATTTT. Translated, it gives CASSAGQFSGNTIYF.

This rearrangement joins TRBV11-3 to TRBJ2-5, with TRBD2 identical over 9 bases. Germline CDR1 SGHNT, CDR2 YENEEA. The junction had 6 bases not matched to a gene; V was cut back by 3 bases and J by 4 bases. The CDR3 contains 15 residues. CDR3 in amino acids: CASSFDRTSVETQYF. For the CDR3, the DNA is TGTGCCAGCAGCTTCGATCGGACTAGCGTAGAGACCCAGTACTTC.

This clonotype occurred many times. The chain is built from TRBV7-2 and TRBJ2-3; TRBD2 aligns across 8 bases. CDR1 and CDR2 (germline): SGHTA, FQGNSA. The V segment lost 6 bases and the J segment 2 bases; nucleotides outside the gene matches: 7. This CDR3 has 15 amino acids. CDR3 protein: CASRSRGAPTDTQYF. CDR3 DNA sequence: TGTGCCAGCAGATCGCGGGGGGCCCCCACAGATACGCAGTATTTT.

This clonotype was found many times. V and J are TRBV2 and TRBJ1-6, with no clear D. V was shortened by 0 bases and J by 3 bases, with 9 bases between the two germline ends. Germline lookup yields CDR1 SNHLY and CDR2 FYNNEI. This CDR3 has 16 amino acids. In DNA, the CDR3 is TGTGCCAGCAGTGAAGCCAGAAGTCTCTATAATTCACCCCTCCACTTT. It translates to CASSEARSLYNSPLHF.

There are many counts of this clonotype. This rearrangement joins TRBV2 to TRBJ2-1; D perhaps matches TRBD2 (7 bases). The CDR3 has 13 amino acids. Germline CDR1 is SNHLY and CDR2 is FYNNEI. Trimming took 4 bases from V and 15 from J, leaving 19 bases between them. This chain's CDR3 is CASSGSEGGGGFF. CDR3 nucleotides: TGTGCCAGCAGTGGCAGCGAGGGGGGCGGGGGGTTCTTC.

The V and J genes are TRBV6-5 and TRBJ2-5; 13 bases align to TRBD2. The germline CDR1 and CDR2 sequences are MNHEY and SVGAGI. Unmatched junction bases numbered 8, after V lost 6 bases and J lost 4 bases. CDR3 length equals 16 residues. The CDR3 nucleotides are TGTGCCAGCAGACTAGCGGGGGGGCCTGGTCGAGAGACCCAGTACTTC. As protein: CASRLAGGPGRETQYF.

In its sample, this clonotype was seen a few times. The V call is TRBV6-1, the J call TRBJ2-7; 7 bases map to TRBD1. The germline CDR1 and CDR2 sequences are MNHNS and SASEGT. Germline trimming cut 6 bases from V and 5 bases from J; bases unmatched to any gene: 7. The CDR3 loop spans 13 amino acids. The CDR3: CASSRGRGNEQYF. Here the CDR3 DNA reads TGTGCCAGCAGCCGGGGCAGGGGGAACGAGCAGTACTTC.

A remark on this clonotype: A much larger clone differs from this one at a single base, so this may be a read error. The chain carries TRBV6-2 or TRBV6-3 and TRBJ1-6; perhaps TRBD1 as D (5 bases). This CDR3 region has 14 residues. CDR1 MNHEY and CDR2 SVGEGT come from the germline V gene. The CDR3 protein is CASSHSGRGAPLHF. CDR3 nucleotide sequence: TGTGCCAGCAGTCACTCGGGGAGGGGAGCACCCCTCCACTTT.

This clonotype has only a few counts. A much larger clone differs from this one at a single base, so this may be a read error. The chain employs TRBV20-1 and TRBJ2-5; maybe TRBD2 (7 bases). The CDR3 runs to 15 residues. Germline-derived CDR1 and CDR2 are DFQATT and SNEGSKA (reference sequence). The V and J ends lost 5 bases and 4 bases respectively, with 20 bases between them. CDR3 loop: CSAGQGTIKPETQYF. The CDR3 bases are TGCAGTGCTGGCCAGGGGACTATCAAACCAGAGACCCAGTACTTC.

The chain employs TRBV24-1 and TRBJ2-5; 12 nucleotides align to TRBD2. The length of the CDR3 is 17 residues. The V gene's germline CDR1 is KGHDR and CDR2 SFDVKD. Trimming at V came to 3 bases and at J to 5 bases, leaving 9 bases not matched to a gene. The CDR3: CATSDPGLAGRGETQYF. The CDR3 DNA reads TGTGCCACCAGTGATCCCGGACTAGCGGGAAGGGGTGAGACCCAGTACTTC.

The chain employs TRBV7-9 and TRBJ1-5, with D possibly TRBD1 on 6 matching bases. The germline V gene encodes CDR1 SEHNR and CDR2 FQNEAQ (reference sequence). V was pared by 5 bases and J by 6 bases, with 14 bases between. This CDR3 has 14 residues. CDR3 nucleotide sequence: TGTGCCAGCAGCCCCCCCGGACAGCTTCAGCCCCAGCATTTT. It is translated as CASSPPGQLQPQHF.

This clonotype came up many times. The chain couples TRBV14 to TRBJ1-6; 7 positions agree with TRBD1. Germline CDR1 is SGHDN and CDR2 is FVKESK. This CDR3 contains 15 residues. J was trimmed by 5 bases and V by 5 bases; bases with no gene match: 6. Here the CDR3 reads CASSNGQVNNSPLHF. CDR3 in DNA: TGTGCCAGCAGCAATGGACAGGTTAATAATTCACCCCTCCACTTT.